This passage covers 4 T cell receptor beta chains from one sample sequenced in a study of blood T cell repertoires in COVID-19. TCRdb's table, derived via immunoSEQ multiplex PCR, lists solely in-frame clones and lacks some. Seen here are 140,000 or so clones, about 90% observed once, and the top ten hold approximately 10%. The sequenced sample was peripheral blood. The receptors shown here come from a woman of 80 years or more with acute or convalescent COVID-19.

The gene calls are TRBV19 and TRBJ2-7; 7 nucleotides align to TRBD2. Germline V gives CDR1 LNHDA, CDR2 SQIVND (reference sequence). The CDR3 is 15 amino acids. The V segment lost 4 bases and the J segment 3 bases; nucleotides outside the gene matches: 9. CDR3 in amino acids: CASSTSGLNFYEQYF. The CDR3 DNA sequence: TGTGCCAGTAGTACCTCGGGACTAAACTTCTACGAGCAGTACTTC. Full variable domain (remainder filled in from reference TRBV19 and TRBJ2-7): DGGITQSPKYLFRKEGQNVTLSCEQNLNHDAMYWYRQDPGQGLRLIYYSQIVNDFQKGDIAEGYSVSREKKESFPLTVTSAQKNPTAFYLCASSTSGLNFYEQYFGPGTRLTVT.

The V call is TRBV6-5, the J call TRBJ1-1; D unclear. V shed 6 bases and J shed 0 bases, with 14 bases lying between them. CDR1 and CDR2 from the germline V gene are MNHEY and SVGAGI. The CDR3 has 15 amino acids. CDR3 in amino acids: CASSLYSHMNTEAFF. The CDR3 bases are TGTGCCAGCAGCCTTTACAGCCACATGAACACTGAAGCTTTCTTT.

V and J are TRBV5-1 and TRBJ2-7, with D perhaps matching TRBD1 (7 bases). This CDR3 has 14 amino acids. V lost 4 bases and J lost 5, with 16 bases in between. Germline V gene lookup returns CDR1 SGHRS and CDR2 YFSETQ. DNA for the CDR3: TGCGCCAGCAGCCAGACAGGGACTGGTGACGAGCAGTACTTC. Translating gives CASSQTGTGDEQYF.

This chain connects TRBV2 to TRBJ1-2; D uncertain. Trimming left V 7 bases short and J 0 bases short, with 21 bases between. The CDR3 loop spans 17 amino acids. The germline CDR1 and CDR2 sequences are SNHLY and FYNNEI. The CDR3 reads CASKRVGPSVANYGYTF. The CDR3 bases are TGTGCCAGCAAGAGAGTGGGCCCGTCGGTAGCTAACTATGGCTACACCTTC.